This TCR beta chain was captured in a study of PD-L1 blockade in urothelial cancer. Study as a whole: Patients with male sex and bladder-origin urothelial cancer accounted for about 85% of the roughly 30 enrolled. T cells were recovered from blood samples at a median of 141,255.

V was cut by 5 bases and J by 0 bases, with 8 bases left in between. This CDR3 region has 14 residues. CDR1 is MGHRA, CDR2 YSYEKL, per germline. Profiling relied on immunoSEQ multiplex PCR, and the TCRdb table lists in-frame clones only, not all of them. The sample lists over 45,000 clones; roughly 86% were seen once. Sequences were derived from PBMCs, sampled around atezolizumab (anti-PD-L1) treatment. The rearrangement uses TRBV4-1 and TRBJ1-5; perhaps TRBD1 as D (5 bases). This TCR was sampled from a man over 45 with urothelial cancer. CDR3 sequence (DNA): TGCGCCAGCAGCAGGGGTCCTAGCAATCAGCCCCAGCATTTT. Translating it yields CASSRGPSNQPQHF.